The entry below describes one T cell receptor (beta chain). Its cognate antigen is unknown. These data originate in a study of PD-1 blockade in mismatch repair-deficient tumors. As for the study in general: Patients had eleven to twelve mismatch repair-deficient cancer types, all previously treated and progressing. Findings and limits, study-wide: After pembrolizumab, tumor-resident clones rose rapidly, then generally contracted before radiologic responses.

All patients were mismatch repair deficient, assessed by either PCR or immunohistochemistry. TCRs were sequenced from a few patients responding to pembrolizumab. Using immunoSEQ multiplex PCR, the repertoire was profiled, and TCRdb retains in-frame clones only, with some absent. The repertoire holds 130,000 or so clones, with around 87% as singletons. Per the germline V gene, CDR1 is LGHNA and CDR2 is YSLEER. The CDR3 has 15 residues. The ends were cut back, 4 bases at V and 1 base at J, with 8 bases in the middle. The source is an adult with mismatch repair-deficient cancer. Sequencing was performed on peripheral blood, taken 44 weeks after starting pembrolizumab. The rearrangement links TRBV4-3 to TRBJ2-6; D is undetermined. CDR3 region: CASSPFGSGANVLTF. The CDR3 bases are TGCGCCAGCAGCCCATTTGGGTCTGGGGCCAACGTCCTGACTTTC.